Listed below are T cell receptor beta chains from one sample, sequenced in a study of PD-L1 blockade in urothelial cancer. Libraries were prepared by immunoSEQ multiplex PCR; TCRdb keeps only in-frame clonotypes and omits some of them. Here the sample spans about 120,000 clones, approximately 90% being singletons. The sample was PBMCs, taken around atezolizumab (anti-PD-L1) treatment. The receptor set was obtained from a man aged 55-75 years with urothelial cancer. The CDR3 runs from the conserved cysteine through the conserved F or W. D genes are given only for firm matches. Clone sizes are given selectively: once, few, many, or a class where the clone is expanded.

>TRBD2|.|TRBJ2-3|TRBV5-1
TGCGCCAGCAGCCAGGGACTAGCGGGAGAAAATACGCAGTATTTT
CASSQGLAGENTQYF
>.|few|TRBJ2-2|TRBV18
TGTGCCAGCCAGGGGACCCACACCGGGGAGCTGTTTTTT
CASQGTHTGELFF
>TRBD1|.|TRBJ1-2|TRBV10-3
TGTGCCATCAAGCGTCGCGGACAGGACGTATATGGCTACACCTTC
CAIKRRGQDVYGYTF
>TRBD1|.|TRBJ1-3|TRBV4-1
TGCGCCAGCAGCCCACAGGGGGCGCGGGGAAACACCATATATTTT
CASSPQGARGNTIYF
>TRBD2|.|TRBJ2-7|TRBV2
TGTGCCAGCACCCAGCGGGAGATCCTCTACGAGCAGTACTTC
CASTQREILYEQYF
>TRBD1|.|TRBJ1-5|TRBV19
TGTGCCAGTAGTCCGACAGGGGGCCATCAGCCCCAGCATTTT
CASSPTGGHQPQHF
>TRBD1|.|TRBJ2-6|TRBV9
TGTGCCAGCAGCGTAGCTACGACAGGGGGCTCTGGGGCCAACGTCCTGACTTTC
CASSVATTGGSGANVLTF
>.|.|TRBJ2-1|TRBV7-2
TGTGCCAGCAGCGCGGGACAGTATAAGGGCAATGAGCAGTTCTTC
CASSAGQYKGNEQFF
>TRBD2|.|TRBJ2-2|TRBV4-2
TGTGCCAGCAGCCAAGACCTAGCGGGGAACACCGGGGAGCTGTTTTTT
CASSQDLAGNTGELFF
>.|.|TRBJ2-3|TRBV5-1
TGCGCCAGCAGCTTCGGCACAGATACGCAGTATTTT
CASSFGTDTQYF
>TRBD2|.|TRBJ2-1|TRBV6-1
TGTGCCAGCCTGTACAGCGGGGGGGCCATCAATGAGCAGTTCTTC
CASLYSGGAINEQFF
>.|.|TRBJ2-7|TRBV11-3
TGTGCCAGCAGCCCGCAACCCGCGAAAGAGCAGTACTTC
CASSPQPAKEQYF
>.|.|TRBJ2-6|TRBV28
TGTGCCAGCAGTTTATCGGGATCTGGGGCCAACGTCCTGACTTTC
CASSLSGSGANVLTF
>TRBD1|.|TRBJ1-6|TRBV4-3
TGCGCCAGCAGCCAAAGGGACAGCCCCAATTCACCCCTCCACTTT
CASSQRDSPNSPLHF
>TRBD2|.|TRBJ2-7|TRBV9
TGTGCCAGCAGCGTAGATCCGGGAGGCACCACTGGTGAGCAGTACTTC
CASSVDPGGTTGEQYF
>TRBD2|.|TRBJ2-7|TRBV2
TGTGCCAGCAGCGTAAGACTAGCGGGAGATTCCGAGCAGTACTTC
CASSVRLAGDSEQYF
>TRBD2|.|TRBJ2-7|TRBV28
TGTGCCAGCAGTTCGACTAGCGGGAGTAGTGAGCAGTACTTC
CASSSTSGSSEQYF
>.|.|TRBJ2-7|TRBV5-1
TGCGCCAGCAGCCCCGACGCGGGACGGTACAACGAGCAGTACTTC
CASSPDAGRYNEQYF
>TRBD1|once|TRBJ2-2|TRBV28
TGTGCCAGCAGTTCATCCGCACAGGGGGCGAACACCGGGGAGCTGTTTTTT
CASSSSAQGANTGELFF
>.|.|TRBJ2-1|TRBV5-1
TGCGCCAGCAGCTTGGCCCAAAGGGGTGAGCAGTTCTTC
CASSLAQRGEQFF
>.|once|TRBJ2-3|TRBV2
TGTGCCAGCGCGGAAGAACAGGGCATTCTCACAGATACGCAGTATTTT
CASAEEQGILTDTQYF
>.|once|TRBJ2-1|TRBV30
TGTGCCTGGAGTGTATCCGGGGATGAGCAGTTCTTC
CAWSVSGDEQFF
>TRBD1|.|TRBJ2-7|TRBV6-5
TGTGCCAGCAGTTACGATGACAGGGGCTCCTACGAGCAGTACTTC
CASSYDDRGSYEQYF
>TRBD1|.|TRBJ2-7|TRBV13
TGTGCCAGCAGCTTGGACAGGGTGTCCTACGAGCAGTACTTC
CASSLDRVSYEQYF
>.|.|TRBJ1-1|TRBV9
TGTGCCAGCAGCCCCGCCCGAGTATGGACACCAAACACTGAAGCTTTCTTT
CASSPARVWTPNTEAFF
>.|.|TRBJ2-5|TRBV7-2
TGTGCCAGCAGCCCCTGGGGGGAAGAGACCCAGTACTTC
CASSPWGEETQYF
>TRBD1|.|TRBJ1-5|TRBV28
TGTGCCAGCAGTCCAAGACAGGGGGCGGGTGGCAATCAGCCCCAGCATTTT
CASSPRQGAGGNQPQHF
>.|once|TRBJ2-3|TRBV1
TGCACCAGCAGTCAAGCGGGGAGCACAGATACGCAGTATTTT
CTSSQAGSTDTQYF
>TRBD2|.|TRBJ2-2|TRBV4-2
TGTGCCAGCAGCCAAGTAGGGACTAGCGGGAGCTCCGGGGAGCTGTTTTTT
CASSQVGTSGSSGELFF
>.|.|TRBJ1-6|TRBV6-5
TGTGCCAGCAGTTACTCCAGGGAAAATTCACCCCTCCACTTT
CASSYSRENSPLHF
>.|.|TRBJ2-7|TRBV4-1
TGCGCCAGCAGCCAGACATTTTCCTCCTACGAGCAGTACTTC
CASSQTFSSYEQYF
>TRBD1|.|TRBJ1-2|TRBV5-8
TGTGCCAGCAGCCTGGGACAGGGCGTTTCCGGTGGCTACACCTTC
CASSLGQGVSGGYTF
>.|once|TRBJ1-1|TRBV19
TGTGCCAGTAGTATAGTAGCGGACACTGAAGCTTTCTTT
CASSIVADTEAFF
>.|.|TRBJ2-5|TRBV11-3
TGTGCCAGCAGCTTAGGGAGGGGAGTCCTCCAAGAGACCCAGTACTTC
CASSLGRGVLQETQYF
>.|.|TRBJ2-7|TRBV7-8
TGTGCCAGCAGCGACCGGACACTCTCCTACGAGCAGTACTTC
CASSDRTLSYEQYF
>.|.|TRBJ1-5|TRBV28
TGTGCCAGCATCGGCCTGGGGGGGGACTTGAGGGGCAATCAGCCCCAGCATTTT
CASIGLGGDLRGNQPQHF
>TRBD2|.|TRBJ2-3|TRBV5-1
TGCGCCAGCAGCTTGGGCACTAGCGGGAGTTTTGGCACAGATACGCAGTATTTT
CASSLGTSGSFGTDTQYF
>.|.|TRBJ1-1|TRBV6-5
TGTGCCAGCAGTCAGGACAGAAGAAACACTGAAGCTTTCTTT
CASSQDRRNTEAFF
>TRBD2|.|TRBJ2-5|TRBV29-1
TGCAGCGTTGCCTCTCAGGGACTAGCGGGAGAAGAGACCCAGTACTTC
CSVASQGLAGEETQYF
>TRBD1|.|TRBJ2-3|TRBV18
TGTGCCAGCTCACCATTACAGGGGGCGGAGCAGTATTTT
CASSPLQGAEQYF
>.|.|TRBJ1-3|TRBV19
TGTGCCACCCAAAGGCAACAGGGCTCTGGAAACACCATATATTTT
CATQRQQGSGNTIYF
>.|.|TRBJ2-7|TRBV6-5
TGTGCCAGCAGTTACAGACAGGACTACGAGCAGTACTTC
CASSYRQDYEQYF
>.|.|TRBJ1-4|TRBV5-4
TGTGCCAGCAGCTTGGCTGGGGGGGCGCCTAATGAAAAACTGTTTTTT
CASSLAGGAPNEKLFF
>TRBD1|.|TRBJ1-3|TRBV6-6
TGTGCCACGTCCTGGGAAGGGGGCGTTGGAAACACCATATATTTT
CATSWEGGVGNTIYF
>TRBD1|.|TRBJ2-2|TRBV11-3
TGTGCCAGCAGCTTGGGACAGGGGAAAACCGGGGAGCTGTTTTTT
CASSLGQGKTGELFF
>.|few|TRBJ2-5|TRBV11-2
TGTGCCAGCAGCTTAAGGTCGTCAAGGGGTATGAAGACCCAGTACTTC
CASSLRSSRGMKTQYF
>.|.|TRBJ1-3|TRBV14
TGTGCCAGCAGCCCGTGGATCGCGGGGGGTGGAAACACCATATATTTT
CASSPWIAGGGNTIYF
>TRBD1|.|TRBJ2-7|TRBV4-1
TGCGCCAGCAGCCCCCCAGGGGGCGTCAATCCAACCTACGAGCAGTACTTC
CASSPPGGVNPTYEQYF